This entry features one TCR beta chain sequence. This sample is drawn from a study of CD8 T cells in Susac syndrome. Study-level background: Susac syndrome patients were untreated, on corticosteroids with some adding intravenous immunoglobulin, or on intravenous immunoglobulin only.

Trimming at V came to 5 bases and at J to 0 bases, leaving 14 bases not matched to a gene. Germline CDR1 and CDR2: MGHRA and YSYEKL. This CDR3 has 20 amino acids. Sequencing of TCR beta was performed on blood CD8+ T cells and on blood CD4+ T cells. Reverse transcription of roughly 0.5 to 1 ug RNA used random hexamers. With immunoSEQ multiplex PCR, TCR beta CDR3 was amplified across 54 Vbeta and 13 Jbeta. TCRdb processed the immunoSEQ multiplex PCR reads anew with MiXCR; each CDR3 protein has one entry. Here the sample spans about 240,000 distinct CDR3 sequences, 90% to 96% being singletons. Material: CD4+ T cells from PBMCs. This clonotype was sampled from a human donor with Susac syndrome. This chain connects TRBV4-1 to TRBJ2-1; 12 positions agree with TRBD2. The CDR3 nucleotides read TGCGCCAGCAGCACTCATTCTAGCGGGAGGGCCCCCCTCTCCTACAATGAGCAGTTCTTC. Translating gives CASSTHSSGRAPLSYNEQFF.